The text below deals with one T cell receptor (beta chain). This clonotype has more than one count but fewer than ten. Its antigen is unknown. Qualities for individual bases were not recorded, and no much larger clone is one base off. This sample was taken from a study of T cells after yellow fever vaccination (dated by TCRdb to about 2019). Turning to the overall study: Libraries from fractions with low cell numbers were prepared with the SMART-Seq v4 Ultra Low Input RNA kit. Two healthy male donors, one aged 18 to 30 and one aged 30 to 40 years, made up the cohort. Blood was drawn at multiple timepoints before and after primary and secondary immunization, with bulk PBMC replicates and cell subsets isolated. To track T-cell clones before and after primary and booster YFV17D yellow fever vaccination, bulk TCR alpha and beta repertoires were sequenced longitudinally.

For CDR1 and CDR2, the germline V gene lists SGDLS and YYNGEE. Its CDR3 holds 15 amino acids, cysteine through phenylalanine. The DNA shown is the 45-base CDR3, in frame from base 1. Cut back by 4 bases and 2 bases, the V and J ends lie 14 bases apart. The full study reports these points: After the booster, most clones that had expanded after primary vaccination were detected again (over 95% of CD4 and around nine tenths of CD8), suggesting broad maintenance of memory. The study included only a couple of donors, which limits how far the findings can be generalized. A small share of clonotypes occurred in both CD4 and CD8 compartments, likely arising from convergent recombination. Compared with the primary T-cell response, the secondary T-cell response was weaker but faster, peaking on day 5 rather than day 15. Because abundant contaminating clonotypes from the bulk population could be contained in FACS-sorted repertoires, computational filtering was required.

This sample's treatment or condition label indicates: live attenuated yellow fever vaccine strain. At every blood-draw timepoint, two biological replicates of bulk PBMCs were collected. A standard Ficoll-Paque protocol was used to isolate PBMCs from peripheral blood. TriZol was used to extract RNA from bulk PBMCs, CD4 and CD8 fractions, and dextramer-positive and dextramer-negative fractions. Synthesis of TCR cDNA relied on 5'RACE template switching, a step that introduced a universal primer site along with unique molecular identifiers. Priming for cDNA synthesis came from both the TCR alpha and TCR beta constant segments. Two PCR steps were used to amplify libraries, with sample barcodes and sequencing adapters being added in the second step. Libraries were sequenced on Illumina HiSeq 2500 (2x100 bp) or NovaSeq (2x150 bp). The authors' analysis ran thus. MIGEC handled demultiplexing of reads and collapsing into UMI consensus sequences, while MiXCR performed V(D)J alignment. Clonotypes responding to the vaccine were identified with edgeR on replicate PBMC samples, with the criteria of FDR below 0.01 and a log2 fold change above 5 up to day 15. Each bulk clonotype received a CD4 or CD8 identity based on whether the sequenced CD4 or CD8 repertoire contained that clonotype at higher abundance. The public sequencing data were trimmed at Q25 with fastp and processed into clonotypes with MiXCR by TCRdb, which kept only in-frame beta chains. For every CDR3 protein sequence, its rows merge into one entry that carries the most common genes and DNA. The V and J calls were determined by TCRdb, not by the authors. This sample gives hundreds of thousands of distinct CDR3 sequences in total; about 13% of them show up just once. The top ten clones comprise more than 13% of the sample.

Specimen: PBMCs, collected on the day of the yellow fever booster vaccination. This receptor was taken from a man aged 25-45 years who received the YFV17D yellow fever vaccine. The chain employs TRBV9 and TRBJ2-3; the D gene is unclear. The CDR3 loop reads CASSSRLANTDTQYF. The DNA reads TGTGCCAGCAGCTCCCGACTTGCGAACACAGATACGCAGTATTTT. Outside the CDR3, residues come from the reference TRBV9 and TRBJ2-3 proteins, so the full variable domain is: DSGVTQTPKHLITATGQRVTLRCSPRSGDLSVYWYQQSLDQGLQFLIQYYNGEERAKGNILERFSAQQFPDLHSELNLSSLELGDSALYFCASSSRLANTDTQYFGPGTRLTVL.